The rows below give T cell receptor beta chains drawn from one sample of a study of early T cells in non-severe SARS-CoV-2 infection. In TCRdb, the 5' RACE reads were re-called with MiXCR into one record per CDR3 protein. This table has about 80,000 distinct CDR3 sequences, more than 4% appearing once. Sample: whole blood, taken at baseline. These receptors originate from an adult who was a healthcare worker with PCR-confirmed SARS-CoV-2 infection or an uninfected control (not recorded which). The conserved cysteine and the conserved F or W are not part of the CDR3 here. The D gene is left open where the match is weak.

d_call,v_call,cdr3_aa
.,TRBV10-1,ARQGLASYNEQF
.,TRBV29-1,SVALDSRNTEAF
TRBD2,TRBV4-1,ASSQGLAVSYNEQL
TRBD2,TRBV6-2/TRBV6-3,ASSSARLAGAGEQF
TRBD1,TRBV10-3,AISEVGQENSPLH
.,TRBV12-3/TRBV12-4,ASRRTPVDTIY
.,TRBV28,ASSLWARPTDSPLH
.,TRBV7-9,ASSFTETQY
TRBD2,TRBV7-2,ASSWTSGSHNEQF
.,TRBV20-1,SASGAGLSPYEQY
.,TRBV7-9,ASSLSHEQF
.,TRBV7-9,ASSSAGLAETQY
TRBD2,TRBV29-1,SVVGLGIGNEQF
TRBD1,TRBV20-1,SACTTGGTGELF
.,TRBV6-5,ASRQRTDANTGELF
.,TRBV7-9,ASSLGDNGYT
.,TRBV29-1,STAATQNTEAF
.,TRBV6-1,ASSYGGGEGSPLH
.,TRBV5-1,ASSLAGGVTQPQH
TRBD1,TRBV29-1,SVEARTGPLNT
.,TRBV24-1,ATPLYGIEETQY
TRBD1,TRBV18,ASSPRQGDAGELF
TRBD1,TRBV20-1,SAIRRGRFDQPQH
TRBD2,TRBV28,ASSFGGRNEQF
.,TRBV27,ASNPGHQNTEAF
.,TRBV7-9,ATQPRDLSSYEQY
.,TRBV11-2,ASSFGTRSYEQY
TRBD2,TRBV4-1,ASSLGLGDYEQY
.,TRBV10-3,AISPDINQPQH
.,TRBV29-1,SGDEEAF
TRBD2,TRBV11-3,ASTLGTSTKQQF
.,TRBV6-2/TRBV6-3,ASSRTENTEAF
TRBD2,TRBV7-2,ASSRGTSGQKGDIQY
.,TRBV30,AWGRIMNTEAF
TRBD1,TRBV2,ASRSGTGGYNEQF
TRBD1,TRBV12-3/TRBV12-4,ASSLRTGGTYEQY
TRBD2,TRBV28,ASSHGSGASYNEQF
.,TRBV18,ASSPPPQTNYGYT
.,TRBV5-4,ASSLQGGETQY
.,TRBV7-2,ASSRRSGEGGNEQY
.,TRBV24-1,ATSWGGSYNEQF
TRBD2,TRBV7-6,ASSFTPASGSGSRTDTQY
TRBD2,TRBV11-2,ASSLVSSGRNEQF
.,TRBV6-5,ASSYSRGDSYNEQF
TRBD1,TRBV11-3,ASRLAARDRVMNTEAF
TRBD2,TRBV27,ASSSPSGRSYNEQF
.,TRBV7-6,ASSTDRGSPTTKGGYT
TRBD1,TRBV2,ASRSDRGNYGYT
.,TRBV12-3/TRBV12-4,ASSPGTLVNEQF
.,TRBV28,ASSSEGEDTQY
.,TRBV5-1,ASSVPYNEQF
.,TRBV30,AWDYAGGGGEQF